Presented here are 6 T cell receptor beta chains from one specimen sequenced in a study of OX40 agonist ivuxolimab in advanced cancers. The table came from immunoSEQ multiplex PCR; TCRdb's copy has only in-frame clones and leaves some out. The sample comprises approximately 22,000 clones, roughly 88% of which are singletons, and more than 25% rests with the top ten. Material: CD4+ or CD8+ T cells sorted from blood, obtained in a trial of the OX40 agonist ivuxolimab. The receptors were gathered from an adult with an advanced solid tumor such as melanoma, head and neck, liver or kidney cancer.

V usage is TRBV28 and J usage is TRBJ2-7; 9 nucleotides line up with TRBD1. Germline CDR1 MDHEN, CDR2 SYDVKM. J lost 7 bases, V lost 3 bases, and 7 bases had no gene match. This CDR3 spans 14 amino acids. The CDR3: CASSLPGQGREQYF. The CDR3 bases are TGTGCCAGCAGTTTGCCGGGACAGGGTCGGGAGCAGTACTTC.

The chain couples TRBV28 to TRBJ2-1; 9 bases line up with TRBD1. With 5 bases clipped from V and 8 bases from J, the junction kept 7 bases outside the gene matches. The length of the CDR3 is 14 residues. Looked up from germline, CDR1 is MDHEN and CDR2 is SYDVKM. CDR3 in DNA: TGTGCCAGCAGTAAGGACAGGGGTTGGGATGAGCAGTTCTTC. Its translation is CASSKDRGWDEQFF.

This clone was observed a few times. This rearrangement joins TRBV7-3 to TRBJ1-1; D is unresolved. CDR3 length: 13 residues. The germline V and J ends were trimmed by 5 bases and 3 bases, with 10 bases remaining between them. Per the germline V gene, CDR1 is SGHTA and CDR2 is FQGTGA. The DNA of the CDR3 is TGTGCCAGCAGCCCCGGCGGGCACACTGAAGCTTTCTTT. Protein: CASSPGGHTEAFF.

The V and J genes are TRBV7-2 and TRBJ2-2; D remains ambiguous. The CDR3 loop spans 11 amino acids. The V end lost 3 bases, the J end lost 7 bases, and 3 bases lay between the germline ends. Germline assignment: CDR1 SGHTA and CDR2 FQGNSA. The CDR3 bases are TGTGCCAGCAGCTTCTTCGGGGAGCTGTTTTTT. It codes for CASSFFGELFF.

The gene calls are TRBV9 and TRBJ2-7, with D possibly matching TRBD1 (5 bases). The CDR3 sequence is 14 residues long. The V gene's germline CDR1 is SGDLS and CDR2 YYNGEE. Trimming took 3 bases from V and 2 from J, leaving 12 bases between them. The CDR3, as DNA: TGTGCCAGCAGCGCGCAGGGTAGGGCCTACGAGCAGTACTTC. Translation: CASSAQGRAYEQYF.

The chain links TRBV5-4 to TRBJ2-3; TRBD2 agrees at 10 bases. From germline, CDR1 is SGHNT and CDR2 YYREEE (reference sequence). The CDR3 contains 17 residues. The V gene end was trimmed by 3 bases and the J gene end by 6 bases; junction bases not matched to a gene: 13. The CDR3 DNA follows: TGTGCCAGCAGCTCCCGGGGGGCAGCGGGAGGGCCTGATACGCAGTATTTT. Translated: CASSSRGAAGGPDTQYF. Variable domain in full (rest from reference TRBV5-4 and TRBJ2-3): ETGVTQSPTHLIKTRGQQVTLRCSSQSGHNTVSWYQQALGQGPQFIFQYYREEENGRGNFPPRFSGLQFPNYSSELNVNALELDDSALYLCASSSRGAAGGPDTQYFGPGTRLTVL.